This TCR beta chain was found in a study of T cells in Graves' hyperthyroidism and ophthalmopathy. This clonotype was detected only a few times. This CDR3 has 14 residues. Trimming took 7 bases from V and 3 from J, leaving 15 bases between them. Germline CDR1 reads SGHAT; CDR2 reads FQDESV (reference sequence). Using RNA transcripts as the source, TCR beta CDR3 regions were amplified. The HTBI set primed first-round TCR CDR3 RT-PCR. A single record per CDR3 protein comes from TCRdb applying MiXCR to the multiplex PCR reads. The data contain around 610,000 distinct CDR3 sequences, roughly 15% of them singletons.

This TCR was sampled from a woman in her forties with Graves' ophthalmopathy. The source material was blood. The genes are TRBV11-1 and TRBJ1-1; D remains ambiguous. The CDR3, as DNA: TGTGCCAGCAACTTTCTCTCAGGAGACACTGAAGCTTTCTTT. Translation gives CASNFLSGDTEAFF.